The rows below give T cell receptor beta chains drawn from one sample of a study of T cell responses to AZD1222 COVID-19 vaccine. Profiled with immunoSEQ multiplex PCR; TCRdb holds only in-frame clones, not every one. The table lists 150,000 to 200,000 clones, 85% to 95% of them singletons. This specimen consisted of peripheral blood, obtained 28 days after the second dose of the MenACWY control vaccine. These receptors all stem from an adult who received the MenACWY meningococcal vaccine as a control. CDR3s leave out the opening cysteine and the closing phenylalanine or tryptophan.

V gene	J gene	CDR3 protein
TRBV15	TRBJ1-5	ATRSYREEKPQH
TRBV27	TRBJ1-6	ASSSSRKNSPLH
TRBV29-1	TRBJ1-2	SVVGRGANYGYT
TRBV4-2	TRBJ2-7	ASHRGQGDYEQY
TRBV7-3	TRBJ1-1	ASSLQGAAMNTEAF
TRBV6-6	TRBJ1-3	ASSYRVSGNTIY
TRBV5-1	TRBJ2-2	ASSFQNTGELF
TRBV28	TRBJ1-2	ASSSPGPYDGYGYT
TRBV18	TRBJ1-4	ASSPNRQGGLF
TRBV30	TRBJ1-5	AWGDTNLNQPQH
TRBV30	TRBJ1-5	AWSVKGAGNQPQH
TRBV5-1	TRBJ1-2	ASSLDGGASG
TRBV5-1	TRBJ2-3	ASSSQGTSTDTQY
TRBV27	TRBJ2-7	ASSKRNYRTYEQY
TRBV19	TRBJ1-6	ASRGQVNSPLH
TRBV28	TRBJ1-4	ASRGTPLEKLF
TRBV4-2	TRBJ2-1	ASSQDGPGTSGGFRNEQF
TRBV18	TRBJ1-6	ASSQDSPLH
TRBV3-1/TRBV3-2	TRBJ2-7	ASSQVLGGYEQY
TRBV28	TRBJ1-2	ASSAARGYT
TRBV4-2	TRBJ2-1	ASSHPLAGAGNEQF
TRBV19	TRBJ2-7	ASSIFDEGAYEQY
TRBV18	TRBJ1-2	ASSPRDSLGDYGYT
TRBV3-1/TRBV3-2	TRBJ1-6	ASSPTPQGWNSPLH
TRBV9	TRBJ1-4	ASSVGIGGNEKLF
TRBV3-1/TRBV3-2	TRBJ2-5	ASSQGQGTVETQY
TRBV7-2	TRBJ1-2	ASSLAGATGYGYT
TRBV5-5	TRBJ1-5	ASSPDAGAGGPQH
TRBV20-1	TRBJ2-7	SASGLRAEQY
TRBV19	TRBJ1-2	ASSIRAALGNYGYT
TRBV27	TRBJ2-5	ASSPRTGETQY
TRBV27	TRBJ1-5	ASSPTGRNQPQH
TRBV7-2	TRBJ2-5	ASSPELAAPETQY
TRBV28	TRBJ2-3	ASSRTSGGGGTQY
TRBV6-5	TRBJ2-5	ASSYPTSGGTETQY
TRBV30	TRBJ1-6	ACTEGLGNSPLH
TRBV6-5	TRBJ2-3	ASSYSRPKQTYTQY
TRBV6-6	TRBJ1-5	ASSFYPGQGQPQH
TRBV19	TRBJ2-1	ASSRPSGGAANEQF
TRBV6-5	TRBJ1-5	ASSYTGGSNQPQH
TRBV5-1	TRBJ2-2	ASSARDRETGELF